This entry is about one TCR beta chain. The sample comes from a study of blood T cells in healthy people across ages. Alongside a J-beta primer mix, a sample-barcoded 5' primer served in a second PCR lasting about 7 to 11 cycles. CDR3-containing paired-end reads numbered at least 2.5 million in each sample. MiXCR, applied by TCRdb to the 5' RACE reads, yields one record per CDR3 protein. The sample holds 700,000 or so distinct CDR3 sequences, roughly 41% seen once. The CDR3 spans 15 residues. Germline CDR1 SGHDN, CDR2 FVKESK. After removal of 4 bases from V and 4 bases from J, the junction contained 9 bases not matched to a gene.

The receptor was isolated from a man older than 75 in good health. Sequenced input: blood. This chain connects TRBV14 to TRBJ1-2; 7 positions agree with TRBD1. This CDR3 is CASSPREQGSYGYTF. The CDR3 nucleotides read TGTGCCAGCAGCCCCCGGGAACAGGGGTCCTATGGCTACACCTTC.